Below are 5 T cell receptor beta chains sequenced from a single sample in a study of regulatory T cells in long-lasting Graves disease. For TCR beta, libraries came from iRepertoire HTBI primers and Arm-PCR of CDR3 regions. TCRdb itself ran the multiplex PCR reads through MiXCR, one entry per CDR3 protein. The sample lists 550,000 or so distinct CDR3 sequences, around 12% occurring once. Sample time point: newly diagnosed GD, antithyroid drugs for less than 3 months. From PBMCs, RNA was extracted and then used to make the TCR library. This sample was shared with a second study, whose subject was T cells in Graves' hyperthyroidism and ophthalmopathy.

This specimen consisted of peripheral blood mononuclear cells (PBMCs), obtained at new diagnosis, from a patient treated with antithyroid drugs. The receptors shown here come from a young woman with Graves disease.

The gene calls are TRBV10-1 and TRBJ1-5, with 9 bases matching TRBD1. The V and J ends lost 7 bases and 6 bases, in that order; junction bases with no gene match: 10. Looked up from germline, CDR1 is WNHNN and CDR2 is SYGVQD (reference sequence). The CDR3 has 15 residues. The CDR3 DNA reads TGCGCCAGCACATCCCGGGACAGGGTGATTCAGCCCCAGCATTTT. Amino acids: CASTSRDRVIQPQHF.

The chain carries TRBV7-9 and TRBJ2-1; 9 nucleotides line up with TRBD2. Losses at the gene ends were 5 bases for V and 4 bases for J; bases not matched to a gene: 15. This CDR3 is 18 amino acids long. Germline CDR1 reads SEHNR; CDR2 reads FQNEAQ (reference sequence). CDR3 sequence (DNA): TGTGCCAGCAGCCCGGCATGGCGGGAGGGCGTTAGGTACAATGAGCAGTTCTTC. This sequence encodes CASSPAWREGVRYNEQFF. The full variable domain, with the rest looked up from reference TRBV7-9 and TRBJ2-1, is DTGVSQNPRHKITKRGQNVTFRCDPISEHNRLYWYRQTLGQGPEFLTYFQNEAQLEKSRLLSDRFSAERPKGSFSTLEIQRTEQGDSAMYLCASSPAWREGVRYNEQFFGPGTRLTVL.

This clonotype was found many times. The rearrangement uses TRBV12-3 or TRBV12-4 and TRBJ1-5; no clear D gene. The germline V and J ends were trimmed by 2 bases and 6 bases, with 5 bases remaining between them. The CDR3 runs to 12 residues. Written as DNA, the CDR3 is TGTGCCAGCAGTTTATTGAGTCAGCCCCAGCATTTT. It specifies CASSLLSQPQHF.

The chain links TRBV20-1 to TRBJ1-1; 7 positions agree with TRBD1. Looked up from germline, CDR1 is DFQATT and CDR2 is SNEGSKA (reference sequence). CDR3 size: 12 residues. Trimming at V came to 5 bases and at J to 10 bases, leaving 10 bases not matched to a gene. The CDR3 nucleotides read TGCAGTGCTGTTCGACAGGGTCTGGGAGCTTTCTTT. The encoded protein is CSAVRQGLGAFF.

This clonotype was counted many times. The chain joins TRBV6-2 or TRBV6-3 to TRBJ1-1, with D maybe TRBD1 (6 bases). The CDR3 loop spans 14 amino acids. V lost 2 bases and J lost 5, with 12 bases in between. The germline gives CDR1 MNHEY, CDR2 SVGEGT. In DNA form, the CDR3 reads TGTGCCAGCAGTTACGGGGTCCAGGGGACTGAAGCTTTCTTT. Its protein is CASSYGVQGTEAFF.